The 27 T cell receptor beta chains in this list originate from one sample, sequenced in a study of T cell responses to AZD1222 COVID-19 vaccine. Using immunoSEQ multiplex PCR, the repertoire was profiled, and TCRdb retains in-frame clones only, with some absent. This table has more than 60,000 clones, 83% appearing once. This specimen was peripheral blood, taken 28 days after the second AZD1222 dose. All receptors derive from an adult who received the AZD1222 COVID-19 vaccine.

The chain recombines TRBV27 with TRBJ2-7; D unclear. The CDR3 is 15 residues long. Germline V CDR1 and CDR2: MNHEY, SMNVEV (reference sequence). With 5 bases removed from V and 6 bases from J, the gap between germline ends came to 20 bases. In DNA, the CDR3 is TGTGCCAGCAGTCCGCTCAGACGAATCCCGGGCGAGCAGTACTTC. This encodes CASSPLRRIPGEQYF.

This chain connects TRBV28 to TRBJ1-2; D gene uncertain. The CDR3 extends over 14 amino acids. The germline gives CDR1 MDHEN, CDR2 SYDVKM. V gave up 8 bases and J gave up 9 bases, with 22 bases separating them. CDR3 DNA sequence: TGTGCCAGCTCCAAGCCCGCCGTGCCTGACAGCTACACCTTC. Translating gives CASSKPAVPDSYTF.

The gene calls are TRBV30 and TRBJ1-6; D gene uncertain. From germline, CDR1 is GTSNPN and CDR2 SVGIG (reference sequence). Trimming shortened V by 5 bases and J by 14 bases, and 19 bases separated the two germline ends. The CDR3 totals 13 residues. Here the CDR3 DNA reads TGTGCCTGGCGACTGTCAGGCCTGGGAGCCCTCCACTTT. Its protein is CAWRLSGLGALHF.

The rearrangement uses TRBV11-2 and TRBJ2-7, with TRBD2 identical over 7 bases. V was pared by 6 bases and J by 6 bases, with 14 bases of the junction left unmatched. Germline values: CDR1 SGHAT, CDR2 FQNNGV. CDR3 length: 15 amino acids. CDR3 sequence: CASRQIAGRHSEQYF. The CDR3 DNA sequence: TGTGCCAGCAGACAAATAGCGGGCCGCCATTCCGAGCAGTACTTC.

This chain uses TRBV10-3 with TRBJ2-1; 10 bases agree with TRBD2. J was trimmed by 6 bases and V by 0 bases; bases with no gene match: 14. The CDR3 has 19 amino acids. Germline-derived CDR1 and CDR2 are ENHRY and SYGVKD. CDR3 in amino acids: CAISESKREGYVFGNEQFF. The CDR3, as DNA: TGTGCCATCAGTGAGTCGAAGCGGGAGGGATATGTCTTCGGCAATGAGCAGTTCTTC.

The rearrangement links TRBV9 to TRBJ1-4; no clear D. This CDR3 region has 15 residues. The germline CDR1 and CDR2 sequences are SGDLS and YYNGEE. V was clipped by 0 bases and J by 5 bases, with 11 bases between them. This CDR3 is CASSVDGRSNEKLFF. DNA for the CDR3: TGTGCCAGCAGCGTAGATGGCAGATCGAATGAAAAACTGTTTTTT.

The chain links TRBV19 to TRBJ1-1; the match to TRBD1 covers 7 bases. V lost 3 bases to trimming and J lost 4 bases; unmatched junction nucleotides: 5. Germline V lookup: CDR1 LNHDA, CDR2 SQIVND (reference sequence). The CDR3 totals 14 residues. Here the CDR3 reads CASSIQGESTEAFF. CDR3 sequence (DNA): TGTGCCAGTAGTATTCAGGGGGAAAGCACTGAAGCTTTCTTT.

The chain uses TRBV11-2 and TRBJ2-1, with TRBD2 matching 7 bases. V shed 5 bases, J shed 8 bases, and the junction held 12 bases outside the gene matches. This CDR3 is built from 15 residues. CDR1 SGHAT and CDR2 FQNNGV come from the germline V gene. The chain's CDR3 is CASSVQAGVQDEQFF. CDR3 DNA sequence: TGTGCCAGCAGCGTCCAGGCGGGAGTACAGGATGAGCAGTTCTTC. Complete variable domain (other parts from reference TRBV11-2 and TRBJ2-1): EAGVAQSPRYKIIEKRQSVAFWCNPISGHATLYWYQQILGQGPKLLIQFQNNGVVDDSQLPKDRFSAERLKGVDSTLKIQPAKLEDSAVYLCASSVQAGVQDEQFFGPGTRLTVL.

The count of this clone is one. The V call is TRBV18, the J call TRBJ2-3, with D perhaps TRBD1 (6 bases). V lost 1 base, J lost 0 bases, and 8 bases lay in between. The V gene's germline CDR1 is KGHSH and CDR2 LQKENI. CDR3 length equals 15 residues. CDR3 nucleotide sequence: TGTGCCAGCTCACCACGGGGACAAAGCACAGATACGCAGTATTTT. Its protein is CASSPRGQSTDTQYF.

V is TRBV19 and J is TRBJ1-1, with 8 bases fitting TRBD1. Germline V CDR1 and CDR2: LNHDA, SQIVND (reference sequence). This CDR3 region has 13 residues. Trimming took 5 bases from V and 3 from J; bases not matched to a gene: 2. The CDR3 is CASSLTGDTEAFF. The DNA of the CDR3 is TGTGCCAGTAGTTTGACAGGGGACACTGAAGCTTTCTTT.

The chain has TRBV19 and TRBJ1-2; 7 bases match TRBD1. Germline V gives CDR1 LNHDA, CDR2 SQIVND (reference sequence). The CDR3 is made up of 13 amino acids. The V and J ends lost 5 bases and 4 bases, in that order; junction bases with no gene match: 4. CDR3 sequence reads: CASSLTGFYGYTF. CDR3 sequence (DNA): TGTGCCAGTAGTTTGACAGGGTTCTATGGCTACACCTTC. Combining the CDR3 with reference TRBV19 and TRBJ1-2 gives the whole variable domain DGGITQSPKYLFRKEGQNVTLSCEQNLNHDAMYWYRQDPGQGLRLIYYSQIVNDFQKGDIAEGYSVSREKKESFPLTVTSAQKNPTAFYLCASSLTGFYGYTFGSGTRLTVV.

The chain has TRBV15 and TRBJ2-7; D ambiguous. The CDR3 extends over 14 amino acids. The germline CDR1 and CDR2 sequences are LNHNV and YYDKDF (reference sequence). The V gene lost 0 bases and the J gene lost 3 bases, with 9 bases spanning the gap. For the CDR3, the DNA is TGTGCCACCAGCAGAGATTTTGATAACTACGAGCAGTACTTC. It is translated as CATSRDFDNYEQYF.

CDR3 coding DNA: TGCGCCAGCAGTCAATCTTCCTCTAGCGGGAGTCCTCATACGTACGAGCAGTACTTC. It specifies CASSQSSSSGSPHTYEQYF. The chain combines TRBV23-1 with TRBJ2-7; 10 bases are a match to TRBD2. TRBV23-1 is filed as an ORF, its function uncertain. This CDR3 spans 19 amino acids. V lost 0 bases and J lost 4; bases outside the gene matches: 15.

The chain combines TRBV10-3 with TRBJ1-2; TRBD1 matches at 9 bases. This CDR3 is 16 amino acids long. Germline CDR1 ENHRY, CDR2 SYGVKD. V was clipped by 0 bases and J by 6 bases; unmatched bases: 8. The CDR3 reads CAISESFGTGLDGYTF. The CDR3 nucleotides are TGTGCCATCAGTGAGTCCTTTGGGACAGGGCTTGATGGCTACACCTTC.

The chain recombines TRBV2 with TRBJ1-1; D unclear. The CDR3 spans 14 residues. Trimming removed 3 bases at V and 2 bases at J, with 10 bases between. Germline loops: CDR1 SNHLY, CDR2 FYNNEI. The DNA of the CDR3 is TGTGCCAGCAGTGAGTGGGGTATTAACACTGAAGCTTTCTTT. As protein: CASSEWGINTEAFF.

The J gene is TRBJ1-3, the V gene TRBV30; no firm D call. Germline CDR1 is GTSNPN and CDR2 is SVGIG (reference sequence). The CDR3 runs to 11 residues. Deletions cut 3 bases from V and 7 bases from J, with 7 bases between. The CDR3 DNA reads TGTGCCTGGAGGTTTGGGAACACCATATATTTT. Its protein product is CAWRFGNTIYF.

This clone was seen once. The rearrangement joins TRBV4-2 to TRBJ1-5; D is ambiguous. Trimming took 0 bases from V and 2 from J, leaving 8 bases between them. Germline-derived CDR1 and CDR2 are LGHNA and YNFKEQ. The CDR3 loop spans 15 amino acids. For the CDR3, the DNA is TGTGCCAGCAGCCAAGATGGGTGGCGCAATCAGCCCCAGCATTTT. This sequence encodes CASSQDGWRNQPQHF.

This rearrangement joins TRBV4-1 to TRBJ2-7, with D unresolved. Germline V gene data show CDR1 as MGHRA and CDR2 as YSYEKL. V lost 2 bases and J 2 bases, leaving 13 bases between the germline ends. This CDR3 has 15 amino acids. The CDR3 sequence: CASSQIPTRTYEQYF. As DNA, the CDR3 is TGCGCCAGCAGCCAAATCCCGACACGTACCTACGAGCAGTACTTC.

This chain links TRBV28 with TRBJ2-7, with a tentative D call TRBD1 (6 bases). The germline CDR1 and CDR2 sequences are MDHEN and SYDVKM. The V and J ends lost 2 bases and 7 bases respectively, with 15 bases between them. CDR3 length: 14 amino acids. CDR3 protein: CASSLANRVGEQYF. The CDR3 DNA is TGTGCCAGCAGTTTAGCAAACAGGGTTGGGGAGCAGTACTTC.

This clone was found a few times. The chain has TRBV18 and TRBJ2-7; TRBD2 matches at 14 bases. This CDR3 has 17 amino acids. From germline, CDR1 is KGHSH and CDR2 LQKENI. The trim removed 0 bases at V and 2 bases at J, leaving 3 bases unmatched. CDR3: CASSPPGTSGSTYEQYF. In DNA form, the CDR3 reads TGTGCCAGCTCACCACCTGGGACTAGCGGGAGCACCTACGAGCAGTACTTC. The whole variable domain, filled in from reference TRBV18 and TRBJ2-7, reads NAGVMQNPRHLVRRRGQEARLRCSPMKGHSHVYWYRQLPEEGLKFMVYLQKENIIDESGMPKERFSAEFPKEGPSILRIQQVVRGDSAAYFCASSPPGTSGSTYEQYFGPGTRLTVT.

This clone was seen just once. The chain couples TRBV6-5 to TRBJ1-1; no definite D call. Germline V gives CDR1 MNHEY, CDR2 SVGAGI. The CDR3 is 13 amino acids. The ends were cut back, 9 bases at V and 8 bases at J, with 19 bases in the middle. The CDR3 loop reads CASRNRAHGEAFF. CDR3 bases: TGTGCCAGTCGAAACCGGGCCCACGGGGAAGCTTTCTTT.

This sequence joins TRBV28 and TRBJ2-7, with D possibly being TRBD1 or TRBD2 (5 bases each). There are 12 residues in the CDR3. Germline V gene data show CDR1 as MDHEN and CDR2 as SYDVKM. V lost 6 bases to trimming and J lost 2 bases, with 8 bases between them. Written as DNA, the CDR3 is TGTGCCAGCAGACGGGACCCCTACGAGCAGTACTTC. Its translation is CASRRDPYEQYF.

The CDR3 nucleotides are TGTGCCTGGAGTGTAGGGCTAGCGAGGGGCTACGAGCAGTACTTC. The encoded protein is CAWSVGLARGYEQYF. This rearrangement joins TRBV30 to TRBJ2-7; maybe TRBD2 (6 bases). The CDR3 sequence is 15 residues long. The germline CDR1 and CDR2 sequences are GTSNPN and SVGIG (reference sequence). V was trimmed by 0 bases and J by 3 bases, leaving 15 bases between them.

As DNA, the CDR3 is TGTGCCAGTAGTATTGGGGGAGGGCGGACCTACGAGCAGTACTTC. It specifies CASSIGGGRTYEQYF. The chain uses TRBV19 and TRBJ2-7, with 7 positions matching TRBD2. CDR3 size: 15 residues. Germline trimming cut 3 bases from V and 2 bases from J; bases unmatched to any gene: 7. Germline assignment: CDR1 LNHDA and CDR2 SQIVND (reference sequence).

The chain couples TRBV11-3 to TRBJ2-2, with a weak D call TRBD2 (6 bases). V was trimmed by 5 bases and J by 5 bases, leaving 12 bases between them. The CDR3 is made up of 14 amino acids. Germline loops: CDR1 SGHNT, CDR2 YENEEA. CDR3 protein: CASSVSGTTGELFF. CDR3 coding DNA: TGTGCCAGCAGCGTCTCCGGGACTACCGGGGAGCTGTTTTTT.

This rearrangement joins TRBV7-9 to TRBJ2-7, with 12 nucleotides matching TRBD2. The V gene end was trimmed by 4 bases and the J gene end by 0 bases; junction bases not matched to a gene: 10. Germline V gene sequence: CDR1 SEHNR, CDR2 FQNEAQ (reference sequence). This CDR3 is built from 18 residues. CDR3 region: CASSSARTSGDSSYEQYF. CDR3 coding DNA: TGTGCCAGCAGCTCAGCTCGGACTAGCGGGGATAGCTCCTACGAGCAGTACTTC.

To note about this clone: The junction departs from the called germline gene at one end, perhaps through a read error. The chain has TRBV24-1 and TRBJ1-1, with 10 bases identical to TRBD1. The CDR3 loop spans 16 amino acids. From germline, CDR1 is KGHDR and CDR2 SFDVKD. CDR3: CATCDSRQGASTEAFF. In nucleotides, the CDR3 is TGTGCCACCTGTGATTCACGACAGGGGGCGAGCACTGAAGCTTTCTTT.